The clone carrying this TCR beta chain showed up just a few times. Its antigen is still unknown. The sample is drawn from a study of cytomegalovirus exposure and HLA in healthy donors. Findings and caveats of the study: Through in vitro validation, a few CMV-associated chains were shown to be specific for CMV antigens. Researchers catalogued about 160 TCR beta chains as cytomegalovirus-associated. Productive status was seen about 90% or about 30% of the time for most TCR beta V segments in an earlier analysis. Among immune exposure information, only CMV serostatus was available.

Germline assignment: CDR1 SGHTA and CDR2 FQGNSA. V lost 3 bases, J lost 2 bases, and 3 bases stayed unmatched. The CDR3 is 14 residues long. In the PCR, 60 Vbeta and 13 Jbeta primers were used. Sequencing used immunoSEQ multiplex PCR; TCRdb keeps in-frame clones, though not all of them. The sample includes roughly 100,000 clones, more than 60% of them seen just once. The receptor's source is a man aged 30 to 45 in good health and CMV-seronegative. V is TRBV7-2 and J is TRBJ1-1, with TRBD1 matching over 7 bases. Sequenced sample: PBMCs. The CDR3 region has the DNA TGTGCCAGCAGCTTTGACAGGGTTAACACTGAAGCTTTCTTT. This sequence encodes CASSFDRVNTEAFF. Looking up the rest from reference TRBV7-2 and TRBJ1-1 gives the full variable domain: GAGVSQSPSNKVTEKGKDVELRCDPISGHTALYWYRQSLGQGLEFLIYFQGNSAPDKSGLPSDRFSAERTGGSVSTLTIQRTQQEDSAVYLCASSFDRVNTEAFFGQGTRLTVV.